This T cell receptor (beta chain) was found in a study of control samples from healthy donors and cancer patients. The assay was immunoSEQ multiplex PCR, and TCRdb's table has in-frame clones only and misses some. The sample records some 67,000 clones, under 90% being singletons. CDR1 and CDR2 (germline): SGHRS, YFSETQ. The CDR3 extends over 15 amino acids. V was cut by 4 bases and J by 8 bases, with 18 bases left in between. The J gene is TRBJ1-4, the V gene TRBV5-1; D unclear. Sequenced sample: PBMCs. The sequence was obtained from a man in his sixties with lung cancer. The CDR3 here is CASSVLGNRGEKLFF. The CDR3 DNA is TGCGCCAGCAGCGTCCTCGGGAACCGAGGGGAAAAACTGTTTTTT. Full variable domain (rest looked up from reference TRBV5-1 and TRBJ1-4): KAGVTQTPRYLIKTRGQQVTLSCSPISGHRSVSWYQQTPGQGLQFLFEYFSETQRNKGNFPGRFSGRQFSNSRSEMNVSTLELGDSALYLCASSVLGNRGEKLFFGSGTQLSVL.